These T cell receptor beta chains were read from a single sample in a study of identical twins. Using its own MiXCR run on the 5' RACE reads, TCRdb lists one record per CDR3 protein. The sample comprises 500,000 to 700,000 distinct CDR3 sequences, just over 7% of which are singletons, and 1.6% rests with the top ten. This sample also appeared in a second study, on yellow fever vaccine responses in identical twins.

Source material: PBMCs. The receptors derive from a woman aged 18-29 years in good health. Each CDR3 is given with its conserved first and last residue. A D gene is named only where the DNA matches it firmly. Part of the rows lack a size; the others show once, few, many or a class for expanded clones.

j_call	d_call	clone_size	v_call	cdr3_nt	cdr3_aa
TRBJ2-3	.	.	TRBV5-1	TGCGCCAGCAGCTTGGGCAGGGCGGAAGATACGCAGTATTTT	CASSLGRAEDTQYF
TRBJ2-7	TRBD1	few	TRBV5-1	TGCGCCAGCAGCGGAGGACAGGGGCCCTACGAGCAGTACTTC	CASSGGQGPYEQYF
TRBJ2-5	TRBD1	many	TRBV12-3/TRBV12-4	TGTGCCAGCAGTTTAGTTACAGGGGGTCGAGAGACCCAGTACTTC	CASSLVTGGRETQYF
TRBJ2-7	.	.	TRBV2	TGTGCCAGCAGTGAAGGGTTCTCCTACGAGCAGTACTTC	CASSEGFSYEQYF
TRBJ2-1	.	.	TRBV24-1	TGTGCCATCGAAGACGGCTCCTACAATGAGCAGTTCTTC	CAIEDGSYNEQFF
TRBJ2-5	TRBD1	many	TRBV12-3/TRBV12-4	TGTGCCAGCAGCACAGGGGACCAAGAGACCCAGTACTTC	CASSTGDQETQYF
TRBJ2-7	.	many	TRBV28	TGTGCCACACAGGGTCCAGCCTACGAGCAGTACTTC	CATQGPAYEQYF
TRBJ2-3	TRBD2	many	TRBV12-3/TRBV12-4	TGTGCCAGCAGTTTGGCTAGCGGGAGATCTATAGATACGCAGTATTTT	CASSLASGRSIDTQYF
TRBJ2-1	TRBD2	.	TRBV11-2	TGTGCCAGCAGATCGATAGCGGGGGGCCCAGACAATGAGCAGTTCTTC	CASRSIAGGPDNEQFF
TRBJ2-7	TRBD2	.	TRBV7-6	TGTGCCAGCAGCTTAGCGGCCGGACTAGCGGGGACTGAGCAGTACTTC	CASSLAAGLAGTEQYF
TRBJ2-4	.	many	TRBV20-1	TGCAGTGCTAGGACTACTTTGGCCAAAAACATTCAGTACTTC	CSARTTLAKNIQYF
TRBJ2-6	.	.	TRBV5-1	TGCGCCAGCAGCTTGGATCCGGACGGGGCCAACGTCCTGACTTTC	CASSLDPDGANVLTF
TRBJ2-7	TRBD1	few	TRBV3-1	TGTGCCAGCAGCCCCGAGGACAGGGACTACGAGCAGTACTTC	CASSPEDRDYEQYF
TRBJ2-1	.	.	TRBV21-1	TGTGCCAGCAGGGCGCAAAAGGGGCCCTCCTACAATGAGCAGTTCTTC	CASRAQKGPSYNEQFF
TRBJ1-6	TRBD1	few	TRBV20-1	TGCAGTGCTAGGGGTATTGGGACAGGACTTTCACCCCTCCACTTT	CSARGIGTGLSPLHF
TRBJ1-1	.	.	TRBV7-9	TGTGCCAGCAGCGGAAAGGACAGCCTAAGACCTAACACTGAAGCTTTCTTT	CASSGKDSLRPNTEAFF
TRBJ1-3	TRBD1	.	TRBV20-1	TGCAGTGCGCGACAGGGGTCTGGAAACACCATATATTTT	CSARQGSGNTIYF
TRBJ2-1	.	.	TRBV19	TGTGCCAGTAGTTCCATTAGCGGAATAGCCTACAATGAGCAGTTCTTC	CASSSISGIAYNEQFF
TRBJ2-5	TRBD2	many	TRBV29-1	TGCAGCGTTGGGGGACTAGCGGGAGGGCCCGGTGAGACCCAGTACTTC	CSVGGLAGGPGETQYF
TRBJ1-2	TRBD1	many	TRBV12-3/TRBV12-4	TGTGCCAGCAGTCGGATGTCAGGGGGCTCCTATGGCTACACCTTC	CASSRMSGGSYGYTF
TRBJ2-6	.	few	TRBV2	TGTGCCAGCAGTCGCAGTAAGGCTGGGGCCAACGTCCTGACTTTC	CASSRSKAGANVLTF
TRBJ2-1	TRBD2	many	TRBV10-2	TGCGCCAGCAGTGAGTCGGCGAGCTTCCCGGGAGGGGAGCAGTTCTTC	CASSESASFPGGEQFF
TRBJ1-1	.	few	TRBV20-1	TGCAGTGCTAGAGTTCGGGGGTTGAAAACTGAAGCTTTCTTT	CSARVRGLKTEAFF
TRBJ1-5	.	few	TRBV2	TGTGCCAGCAGTGACGATTTGAATCAGCCCCAGCATTTT	CASSDDLNQPQHF
TRBJ2-7	.	many	TRBV20-1	TGCAGTGCTAGCCCCAGGGCTTACGAGCAGTACTTC	CSASPRAYEQYF
TRBJ1-2	.	few	TRBV10-3	TGTGCCATCAGGGGGTATGGCTACACCTTC	CAIRGYGYTF
TRBJ2-5	TRBD2	.	TRBV7-9	TGTGCCAGCAGCTTATCTAGCGGGGATCGGGAGACCCAGTACTTC	CASSLSSGDRETQYF
TRBJ1-4	.	few	TRBV2	TGTGCCAGCAGTGAAGGACTATCTATGGAACTGTTTTTT	CASSEGLSMELFF
TRBJ2-1	TRBD1	many	TRBV12-3/TRBV12-4	TGTGCCAGCAGCTCAAACAGGGGTTTCTCCTACAATGAGCAGTTCTTC	CASSSNRGFSYNEQFF
TRBJ2-3	TRBD2	many	TRBV12-3/TRBV12-4	TGTGCCAGCAGTCCCGGACTAGCGGAAAGCACAGATACGCAGTATTTT	CASSPGLAESTDTQYF
TRBJ1-5	.	few	TRBV6-5	TGTGCCAGCAGTTACGGAGGGACTAATCAGCCCCAGCATTTT	CASSYGGTNQPQHF
TRBJ2-1	TRBD2	few	TRBV7-2	TGTGCCAGCAGCCGAGAACGGACGGGGGGAGGTGAGCAGTTCTTC	CASSRERTGGGEQFF
TRBJ2-7	TRBD2	few	TRBV5-6	TGTGCCAGCAGCTTGGGACTAGCGGGAGGCCGCCACGAGCAGTACTTC	CASSLGLAGGRHEQYF
TRBJ1-3	.	.	TRBV12-3/TRBV12-4	TGTGCCAGCAGTGCCATTAGAAACACCATATATTTT	CASSAIRNTIYF
TRBJ2-1	TRBD1	.	TRBV4-1	TGCGCCAGCAGCCAAGTTCCGGACAGGGTTTACAATGAGCAGTTCTTC	CASSQVPDRVYNEQFF
TRBJ1-5	TRBD1	many	TRBV12-3/TRBV12-4	TGTGCCAGCAGTCCGACAGGGGGTCAGCCCCAGCATTTT	CASSPTGGQPQHF
TRBJ2-3	.	.	TRBV29-1	TGCAGCGTTGAAGGGGGGGGGACAGACCCTAATACGCAGTATTTT	CSVEGGGTDPNTQYF
TRBJ2-1	.	many	TRBV7-9	TGTGCCAGCAGCTTAGATACATACTCCTACAATGAGCAGTTCTTC	CASSLDTYSYNEQFF
TRBJ1-1	.	few	TRBV4-2	TGTGCCAGCAGCCAAAAGACAGTTGACAGCACTGAAGCTTTCTTT	CASSQKTVDSTEAFF
TRBJ2-1	TRBD2	.	TRBV12-3/TRBV12-4	TGTGCCAGCAGCTATCTAGCGGGGCTTTACAATGAGCAGTTCTTC	CASSYLAGLYNEQFF
TRBJ2-7	.	many	TRBV27	TGTGCCAGCAGTTTCAGGGAAGTCGGATACGAGCAGTACTTC	CASSFREVGYEQYF